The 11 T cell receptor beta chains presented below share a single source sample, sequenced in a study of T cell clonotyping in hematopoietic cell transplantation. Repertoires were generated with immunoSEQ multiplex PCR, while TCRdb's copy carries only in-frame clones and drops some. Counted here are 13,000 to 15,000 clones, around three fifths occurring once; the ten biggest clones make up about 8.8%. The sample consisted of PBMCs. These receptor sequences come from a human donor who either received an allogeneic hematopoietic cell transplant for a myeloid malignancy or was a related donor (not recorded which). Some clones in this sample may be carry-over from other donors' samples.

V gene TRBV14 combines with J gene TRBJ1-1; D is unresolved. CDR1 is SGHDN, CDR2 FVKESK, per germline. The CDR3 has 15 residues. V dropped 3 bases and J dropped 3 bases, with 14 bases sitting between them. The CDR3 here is CASSHEEWPDTEAFF. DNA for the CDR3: TGTGCCAGCAGCCATGAGGAGTGGCCCGACACTGAAGCTTTCTTT.

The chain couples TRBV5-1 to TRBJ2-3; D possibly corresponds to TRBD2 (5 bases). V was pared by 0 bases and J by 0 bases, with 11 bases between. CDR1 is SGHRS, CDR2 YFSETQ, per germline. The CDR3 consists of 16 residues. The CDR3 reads CASSLDPSKSTDTQYF. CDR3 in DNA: TGCGCCAGCAGCTTGGATCCTAGCAAGAGCACAGATACGCAGTATTTT. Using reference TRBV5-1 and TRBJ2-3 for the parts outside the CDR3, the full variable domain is KAGVTQTPRYLIKTRGQQVTLSCSPISGHRSVSWYQQTPGQGLQFLFEYFSETQRNKGNFPGRFSGRQFSNSRSEMNVSTLELGDSALYLCASSLDPSKSTDTQYFGPGTRLTVL.

This chain's CDR3 is CAWSVQGGPSQPQHF. Written as DNA, the CDR3 is TGTGCCTGGAGTGTGCAAGGGGGCCCATCGCAGCCCCAGCATTTT. V gene TRBV30 combines with J gene TRBJ1-5; 7 positions agree with TRBD1. CDR1 is GTSNPN and CDR2 is SVGIG in the germline V gene (reference sequence). J lost 7 bases, V lost 0 bases, and 9 bases had no gene match. The CDR3 length is 15 residues.

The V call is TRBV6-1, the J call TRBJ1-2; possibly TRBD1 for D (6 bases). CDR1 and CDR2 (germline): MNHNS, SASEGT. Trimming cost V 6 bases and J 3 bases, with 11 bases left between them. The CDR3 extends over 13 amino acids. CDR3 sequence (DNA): TGTGCCAGCAGACCACAGGGCCACTATGGCTACACCTTC. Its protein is CASRPQGHYGYTF.

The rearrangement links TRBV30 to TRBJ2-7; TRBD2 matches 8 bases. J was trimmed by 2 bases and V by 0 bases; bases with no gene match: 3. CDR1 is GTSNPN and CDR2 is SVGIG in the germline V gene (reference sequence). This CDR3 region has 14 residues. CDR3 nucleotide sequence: TGTGCCTGGAGTGTCCAGCGGGAGCCCTACGAGCAGTACTTC. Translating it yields CAWSVQREPYEQYF.

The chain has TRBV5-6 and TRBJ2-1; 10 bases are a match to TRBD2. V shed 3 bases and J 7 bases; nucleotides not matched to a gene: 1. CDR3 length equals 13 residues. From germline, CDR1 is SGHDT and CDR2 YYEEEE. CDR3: CASSSGLANEQFF. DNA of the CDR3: TGTGCCAGCAGCTCGGGACTAGCGAATGAGCAGTTCTTC.

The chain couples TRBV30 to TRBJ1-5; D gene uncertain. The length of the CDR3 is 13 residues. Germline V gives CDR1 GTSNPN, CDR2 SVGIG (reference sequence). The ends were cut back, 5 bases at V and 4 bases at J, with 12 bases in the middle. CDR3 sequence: CAWSGDVNQPQHF. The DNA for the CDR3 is TGTGCCTGGTCCGGAGACGTTAATCAGCCCCAGCATTTT.

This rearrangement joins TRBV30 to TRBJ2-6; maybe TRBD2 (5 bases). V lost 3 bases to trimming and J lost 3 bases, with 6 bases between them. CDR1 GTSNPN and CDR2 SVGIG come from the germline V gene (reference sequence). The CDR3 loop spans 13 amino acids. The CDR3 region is CAWRGSGANVLTF. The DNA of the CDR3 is TGTGCCTGGAGGGGGAGTGGGGCCAACGTCCTGACTTTC.

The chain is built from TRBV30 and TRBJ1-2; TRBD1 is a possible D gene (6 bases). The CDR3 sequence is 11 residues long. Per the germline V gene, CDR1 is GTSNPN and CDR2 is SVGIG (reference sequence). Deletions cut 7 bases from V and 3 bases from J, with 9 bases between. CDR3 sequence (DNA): TGTGCCTATCGGACAGACTATGGCTACACCTTC. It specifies CAYRTDYGYTF. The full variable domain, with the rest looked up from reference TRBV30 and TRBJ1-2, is SQTIHQWPATLVQPVGSPLSLECTVEGTSNPNLYWYRQAAGRGLQLLFYSVGIGQISSEVPQNLSASRPQDRQFILSSKKLLLSDSGFYLCAYRTDYGYTFGSGTRLTVV.

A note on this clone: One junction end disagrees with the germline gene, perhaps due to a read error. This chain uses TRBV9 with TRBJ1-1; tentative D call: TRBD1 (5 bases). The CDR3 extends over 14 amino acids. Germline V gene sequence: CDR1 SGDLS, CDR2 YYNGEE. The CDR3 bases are TGCGCCAGCAGCGGGGCAGGAAAGAACACTGAAGCTTTCTTT. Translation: CASSGAGKNTEAFF.

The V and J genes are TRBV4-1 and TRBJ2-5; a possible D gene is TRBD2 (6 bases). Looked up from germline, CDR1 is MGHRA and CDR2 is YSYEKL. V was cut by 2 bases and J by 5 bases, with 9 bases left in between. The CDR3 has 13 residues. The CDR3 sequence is CASSQWRGETQYF. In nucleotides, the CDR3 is TGCGCCAGCAGCCAATGGCGGGGCGAGACCCAGTACTTC.